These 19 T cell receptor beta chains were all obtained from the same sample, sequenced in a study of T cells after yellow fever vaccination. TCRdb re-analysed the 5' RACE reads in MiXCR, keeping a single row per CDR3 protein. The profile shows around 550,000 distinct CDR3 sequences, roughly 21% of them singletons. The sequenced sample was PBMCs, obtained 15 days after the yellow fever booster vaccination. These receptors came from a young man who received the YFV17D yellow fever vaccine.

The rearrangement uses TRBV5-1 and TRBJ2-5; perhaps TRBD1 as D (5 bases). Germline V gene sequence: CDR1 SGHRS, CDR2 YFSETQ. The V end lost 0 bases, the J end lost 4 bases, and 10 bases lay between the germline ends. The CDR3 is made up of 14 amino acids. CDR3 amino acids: CASSLGPDRETQYF. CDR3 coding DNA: TGCGCCAGCAGCTTGGGCCCCGACAGAGAGACCCAGTACTTC. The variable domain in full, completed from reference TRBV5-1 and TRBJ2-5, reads KAGVTQTPRYLIKTRGQQVTLSCSPISGHRSVSWYQQTPGQGLQFLFEYFSETQRNKGNFPGRFSGRQFSNSRSEMNVSTLELGDSALYLCASSLGPDRETQYFGPGTRLLVL.

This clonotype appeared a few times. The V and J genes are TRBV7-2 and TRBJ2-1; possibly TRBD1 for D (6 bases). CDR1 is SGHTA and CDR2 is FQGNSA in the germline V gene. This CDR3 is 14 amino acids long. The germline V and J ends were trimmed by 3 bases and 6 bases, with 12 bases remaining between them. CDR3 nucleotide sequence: TGTGCCAGCAGCTTCTCGAGCAGGGGCAATGAGCAGTTCTTC. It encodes CASSFSSRGNEQFF.

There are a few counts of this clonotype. The CDR3 DNA reads as TGTGCCACCAGTGGAGCCCCGGTCGCAGATACGCAGTATTTT. It yields the protein CATSGAPVADTQYF. The chain recombines TRBV24-1 with TRBJ2-3; D is ambiguous. Trimming took off 5 bases at V and 4 bases at J, with 12 bases between the two ends. This CDR3 region has 14 residues. Germline CDR1 and CDR2: KGHDR and SFDVKD.

CDR3 bases: TGCAGTGCTAGTCTAGACGGCAGGAAGCAGTTCTTC. Protein: CSASLDGRKQFF. The rearrangement links TRBV20-1 to TRBJ2-1, with D unresolved. The CDR3 extends over 12 amino acids. Germline-derived CDR1 and CDR2 are DFQATT and SNEGSKA (reference sequence). The V end was cut by 3 bases, the J end by 11 bases, with 14 bases between.

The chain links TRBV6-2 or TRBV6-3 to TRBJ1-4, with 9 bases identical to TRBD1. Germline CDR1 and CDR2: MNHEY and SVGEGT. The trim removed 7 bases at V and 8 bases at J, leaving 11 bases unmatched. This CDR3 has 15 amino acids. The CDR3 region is CASIQPGQGGEKLFF. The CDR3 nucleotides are TGTGCCAGCATCCAACCGGGACAGGGCGGCGAAAAACTGTTTTTT.

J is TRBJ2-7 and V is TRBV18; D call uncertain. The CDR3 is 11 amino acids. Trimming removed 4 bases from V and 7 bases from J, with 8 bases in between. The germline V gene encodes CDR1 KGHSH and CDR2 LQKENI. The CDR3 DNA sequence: TGTGCCAGCTCACGGACCGGGGAGCAGTACTTC. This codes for CASSRTGEQYF.

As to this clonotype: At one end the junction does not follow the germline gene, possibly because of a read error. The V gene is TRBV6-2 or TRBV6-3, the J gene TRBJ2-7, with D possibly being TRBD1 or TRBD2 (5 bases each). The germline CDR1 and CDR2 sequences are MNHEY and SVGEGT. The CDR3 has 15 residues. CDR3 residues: CARSYSRGRSYEQYF. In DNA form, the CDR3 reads TGTGCCAGGAGTTACTCGAGGGGACGAAGCTACGAGCAGTACTTC.

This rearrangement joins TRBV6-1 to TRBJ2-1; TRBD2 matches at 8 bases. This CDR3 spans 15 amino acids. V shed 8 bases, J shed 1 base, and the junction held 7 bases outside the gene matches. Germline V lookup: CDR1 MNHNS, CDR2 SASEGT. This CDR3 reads CASHRAGGSYNEQFF. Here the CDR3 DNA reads TGTGCCAGCCATAGGGCGGGAGGATCCTACAATGAGCAGTTCTTC.

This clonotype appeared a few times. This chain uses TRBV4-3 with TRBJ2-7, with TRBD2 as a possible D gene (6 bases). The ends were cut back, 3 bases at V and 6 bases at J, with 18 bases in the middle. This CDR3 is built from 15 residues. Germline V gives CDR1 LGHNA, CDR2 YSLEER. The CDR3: CASSQSTGRLTEQYF. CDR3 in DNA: TGCGCCAGCAGCCAGTCTACCGGGAGACTAACCGAGCAGTACTTC.

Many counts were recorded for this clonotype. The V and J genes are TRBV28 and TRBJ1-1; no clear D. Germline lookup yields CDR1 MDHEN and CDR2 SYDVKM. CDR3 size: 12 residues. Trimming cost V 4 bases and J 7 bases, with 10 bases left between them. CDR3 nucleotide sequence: TGTGCCAGCAGTTCTTGGGCCTTTGAAGCTTTCTTT. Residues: CASSSWAFEAFF. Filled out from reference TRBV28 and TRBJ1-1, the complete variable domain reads DVKVTQSSRYLVKRTGEKVFLECVQDMDHENMFWYRQDPGLGLRLIYFSYDVKMKEKGDIPEGYSVSREKKERFSLILESASTNQTSMYLCASSSWAFEAFFGQGTRLTVV.

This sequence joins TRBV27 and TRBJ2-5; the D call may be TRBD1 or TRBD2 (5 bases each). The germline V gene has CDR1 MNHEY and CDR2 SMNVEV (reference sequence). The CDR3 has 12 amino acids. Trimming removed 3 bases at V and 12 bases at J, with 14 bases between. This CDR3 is CASSFPGQVKYF. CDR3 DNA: TGTGCCAGCAGTTTCCCGGGGCAGGTGAAGTACTTC.

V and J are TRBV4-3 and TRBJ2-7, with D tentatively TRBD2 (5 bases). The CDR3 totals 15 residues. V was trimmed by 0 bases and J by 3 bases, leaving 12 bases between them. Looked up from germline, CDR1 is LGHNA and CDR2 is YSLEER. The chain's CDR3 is CASSQERSGYYEQYF. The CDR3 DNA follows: TGCGCCAGCAGCCAAGAAAGGTCGGGGTACTACGAGCAGTACTTC.

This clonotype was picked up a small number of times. The CDR3, as DNA: TGTGCCAGCAGTGCCGGGGGTGGGCCCCAGCATTTT. It yields the protein CASSAGGGPQHF. The V gene is TRBV12-3 or TRBV12-4, the J gene TRBJ1-5; D possibly corresponds to TRBD1 (5 bases). The CDR3 consists of 12 residues. V lost 5 bases, J lost 9 bases, and 11 bases lay in between.

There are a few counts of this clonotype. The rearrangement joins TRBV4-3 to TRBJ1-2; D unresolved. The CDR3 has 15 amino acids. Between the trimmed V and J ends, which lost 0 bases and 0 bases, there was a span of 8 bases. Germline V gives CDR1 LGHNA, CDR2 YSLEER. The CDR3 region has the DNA TGCGCCAGCAGCCAAGAAGCCTCAACTAACTATGGCTACACCTTC. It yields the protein CASSQEASTNYGYTF.

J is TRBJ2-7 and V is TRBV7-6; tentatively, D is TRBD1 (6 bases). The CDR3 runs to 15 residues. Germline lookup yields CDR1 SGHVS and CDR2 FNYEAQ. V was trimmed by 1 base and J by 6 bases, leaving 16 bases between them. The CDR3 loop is CASSLVGLSDSEQYF. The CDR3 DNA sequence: TGTGCCAGCAGCTTAGTTGGTCTATCGGACAGCGAGCAGTACTTC. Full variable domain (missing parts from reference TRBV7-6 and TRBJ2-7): GAGVSQSPRYKVTKRGQDVALRCDPISGHVSLYWYRQALGQGPEFLTYFNYEAQQDKSGLPNDRFSAERPEGSISTLTIQRTEQRDSAMYRCASSLVGLSDSEQYFGPGTRLTVT.

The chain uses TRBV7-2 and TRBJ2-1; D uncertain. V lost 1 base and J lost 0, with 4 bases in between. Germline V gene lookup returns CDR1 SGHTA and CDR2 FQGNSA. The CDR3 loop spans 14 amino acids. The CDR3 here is CASSLGYSYNEQFF. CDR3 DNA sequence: TGTGCCAGCAGCTTAGGGTACTCCTACAATGAGCAGTTCTTC.

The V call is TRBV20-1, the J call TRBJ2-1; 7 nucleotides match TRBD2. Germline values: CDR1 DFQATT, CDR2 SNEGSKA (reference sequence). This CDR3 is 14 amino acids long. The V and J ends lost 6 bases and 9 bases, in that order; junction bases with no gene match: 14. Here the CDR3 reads CSAGGRMDRVEQFF. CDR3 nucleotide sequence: TGCAGTGCCGGCGGGAGAATGGATCGGGTTGAGCAGTTCTTC.

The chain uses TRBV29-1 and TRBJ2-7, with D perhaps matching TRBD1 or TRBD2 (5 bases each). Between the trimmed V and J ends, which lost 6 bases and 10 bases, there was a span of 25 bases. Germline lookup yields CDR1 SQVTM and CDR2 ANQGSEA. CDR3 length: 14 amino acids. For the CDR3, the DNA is TGCAGCGTCAACTTCGGGACGGTCCGGGGCGAACAGTACTTC. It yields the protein CSVNFGTVRGEQYF.

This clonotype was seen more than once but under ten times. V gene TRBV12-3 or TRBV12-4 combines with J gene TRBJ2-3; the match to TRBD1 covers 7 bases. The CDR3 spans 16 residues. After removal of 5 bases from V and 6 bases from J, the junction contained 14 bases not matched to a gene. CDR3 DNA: TGTGCCAGCAGTAAGAACAGGGGAATGGGTTTTGATACGCAGTATTTT. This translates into CASSKNRGMGFDTQYF.